This T cell receptor (beta chain) was sequenced during a study of OX40 agonist ivuxolimab in advanced cancers. Germline assignment: CDR1 LNHDA and CDR2 SQIVND (reference sequence). The CDR3 consists of 13 residues. V lost 6 bases, J lost 8 bases, and 16 bases lay in between. Here immunoSEQ multiplex PCR was the method, and the copy in TCRdb shows in-frame clones only, minus some. This sample has roughly 93,000 clones; approximately 80% occur once, and the top ten carry approximately 5.5%. This rearrangement joins TRBV19 to TRBJ1-2; a possible D gene is TRBD1 (6 bases). Material: CD4+ or CD8+ T cells sorted from blood, obtained in a trial of the OX40 agonist ivuxolimab. The TCR originated in an adult with an advanced solid tumor such as melanoma, head and neck, liver or kidney cancer. The CDR3 region is CASSPTGIGGYTF. CDR3 nucleotide sequence: TGTGCCAGTAGCCCTACAGGGATTGGCGGCTACACCTTC. The full variable domain, its missing parts supplied by reference TRBV19 and TRBJ1-2, is DGGITQSPKYLFRKEGQNVTLSCEQNLNHDAMYWYRQDPGQGLRLIYYSQIVNDFQKGDIAEGYSVSREKKESFPLTVTSAQKNPTAFYLCASSPTGIGGYTFGSGTRLTVV.